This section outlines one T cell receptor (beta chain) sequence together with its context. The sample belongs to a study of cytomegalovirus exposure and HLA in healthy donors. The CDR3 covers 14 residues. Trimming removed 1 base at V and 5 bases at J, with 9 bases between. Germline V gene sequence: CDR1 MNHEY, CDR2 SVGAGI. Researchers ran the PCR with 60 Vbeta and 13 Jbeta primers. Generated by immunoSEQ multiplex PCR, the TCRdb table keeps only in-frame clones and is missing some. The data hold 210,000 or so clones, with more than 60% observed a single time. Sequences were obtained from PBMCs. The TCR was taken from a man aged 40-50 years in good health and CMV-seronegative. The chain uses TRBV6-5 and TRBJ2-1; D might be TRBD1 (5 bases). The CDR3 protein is CASSYFAGNNEQFF. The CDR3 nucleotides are TGTGCCAGCAGTTACTTTGCAGGGAACAATGAGCAGTTCTTC.